These 24 T cell receptor beta chains came from one sample sequenced in a study of blood T cell repertoires in COVID-19. The assay was immunoSEQ multiplex PCR, and TCRdb's table has in-frame clones only and misses some. The sample includes almost 400,000 clones, about nine tenths of them seen just once. Sequencing used PBMCs or T cells enriched from blood (not recorded which). The receptor set was obtained from a woman in her thirties who had recovered from COVID-19.

V gene TRBV16 combines with J gene TRBJ1-3, with 8 bases identical to TRBD1. Germline V gene sequence: CDR1 KGHSY, CDR2 FQNENV. The trim removed 1 base at V and 7 bases at J, leaving 15 bases unmatched. The CDR3 consists of 18 residues. CDR3 nucleotide sequence: TGTGCCAGCAGCCAATATTCCGTGACAGGCTACAGGGGGAACACCATATATTTT. It codes for CASSQYSVTGYRGNTIYF.

The gene calls are TRBV30 and TRBJ1-2; a weak D match, TRBD1 (5 bases). V dropped 5 bases and J dropped 3 bases, with 13 bases sitting between them. This CDR3 is 13 amino acids long. Germline V lookup: CDR1 GTSNPN, CDR2 SVGIG (reference sequence). The CDR3 region is CAWDSRLDYGYTF. The CDR3 DNA follows: TGTGCCTGGGACAGCCGACTAGACTATGGCTACACCTTC.

The chain is built from TRBV19 and TRBJ1-1; possibly TRBD1 for D (6 bases). The CDR3 contains 14 residues. The V end was cut by 6 bases, the J end by 3 bases, with 14 bases between. From germline, CDR1 is LNHDA and CDR2 SQIVND (reference sequence). This CDR3 reads CASSTRDKDTEAFF. The CDR3 DNA reads as TGTGCCAGTAGCACCCGGGACAAGGACACTGAAGCTTTCTTT.

This clone was observed a few times. This CDR3 reads CASGLGAPGGEAKNIQYF. The CDR3 DNA reads as TGTGCTAGTGGTTTGGGGGCCCCAGGGGGCGAGGCCAAAAACATTCAGTACTTC. The chain uses TRBV12-5 and TRBJ2-4, with 8 bases fitting TRBD1. J gave up 1 base and V 1 base, and 9 bases lay outside the gene matches. Germline lookup yields CDR1 LGHNT and CDR2 FRNRAP. The CDR3 length is 18 residues.

This clone was seen a few times. The V call is TRBV6-5, the J call TRBJ1-6; D is possibly TRBD1 (6 bases). Trimming removed 5 bases from V and 6 bases from J, with 14 bases in between. Germline CDR1 is MNHEY and CDR2 is SVGAGI. The CDR3 length is 15 residues. In nucleotides, the CDR3 is TGTGCCAGCAGTACTCAAACAGGGTTTAATTCACCCCTCCACTTT. It encodes CASSTQTGFNSPLHF.

This clone has only one observation. The chain couples TRBV12-5 to TRBJ2-7; D may be TRBD2 (6 bases). Germline V gene lookup returns CDR1 LGHNT and CDR2 FRNRAP. This CDR3 region has 16 residues. V shed 1 base and J shed 3 bases, with 16 bases lying between them. CDR3 sequence reads: CASGLGRVPMDYEQYF. The CDR3, as DNA: TGTGCTAGTGGTTTGGGGAGGGTCCCGATGGACTACGAGCAGTACTTC.

The chain carries TRBV3-1 (or the pseudogene TRBV3-2) and TRBJ1-6, with 11 positions matching TRBD1. Germline V gene lookup returns CDR1 LGHDT and CDR2 YNNKEL (reference sequence). The CDR3 has 15 residues. V shed 4 bases and J 9 bases; nucleotides not matched to a gene: 5. CDR3 DNA: TGTGCCAGCAGCCTCCGGGACAGGGGGATTTCACCCCTCCACTTT. Protein sequence: CASSLRDRGISPLHF.

The V gene is TRBV29-1, the J gene TRBJ1-1, with D unclear. Trimming removed 5 bases at V and 5 bases at J, with 6 bases between. Germline V gene data show CDR1 as SQVTM and CDR2 as ANQGSEA. The CDR3 loop spans 10 amino acids. Written as DNA, the CDR3 is TGCAGCGTTCGAGTTACTGAAGCTTTCTTT. It translates to CSVRVTEAFF.

This clone is a singleton in its sample. The J gene is TRBJ2-1, the V gene TRBV2, with TRBD2 matching over 12 bases. In germline, CDR1 is SNHLY, CDR2 FYNNEI. This CDR3 has 15 residues. Trimming cost V 9 bases and J 0 bases; bases outside gene matches: 3. DNA for the CDR3: TGTGCCAGAAAGACTAGCGGGAGCTCCTACAATGAGCAGTTCTTC. Protein sequence: CARKTSGSSYNEQFF.

V usage is TRBV6-2 or TRBV6-3 and J usage is TRBJ1-2; 8 nucleotides line up with TRBD1. The CDR3 has 16 residues. The germline gives CDR1 MNHEY, CDR2 SVGEGT. Trimming cost V 0 bases and J 1 base; bases outside gene matches: 4. The CDR3 nucleotides are TGTGCCAGCAGTTACTCGTCCAGGGGGCGTAACTATGGCTACACCTTC. Translating it yields CASSYSSRGRNYGYTF.

The genes are TRBV7-6 and TRBJ1-6; TRBD1 matches at 7 bases. This CDR3 comprises 15 residues. The V gene end was trimmed by 5 bases and the J gene end by 10 bases; junction bases not matched to a gene: 11. Per the germline V gene, CDR1 is SGHVS and CDR2 is FNYEAQ. CDR3 amino acids: CASSPNRGQISPLHF. CDR3 coding DNA: TGTGCCAGCAGCCCAAACAGGGGTCAAATCTCACCCCTCCACTTT.

The J gene is TRBJ2-1, the V gene TRBV10-3, with 9 bases that match TRBD1. Germline V CDR1 and CDR2: ENHRY, SYGVKD. The CDR3 totals 14 residues. V trimming: 10 bases; J trimming: 7 bases; junction bases outside the gene matches: 11. CDR3 sequence (DNA): TGTGCCACGACAGCCCAGACAGGGGGTAATGAGCAGTTCTTC. Translation: CATTAQTGGNEQFF.

This clone was seen a few times. The chain is built from TRBV18 and TRBJ1-2, with no clear D. Germline assignment: CDR1 KGHSH and CDR2 LQKENI. The V and J ends lost 2 bases and 2 bases respectively, with 18 bases between them. This CDR3 is built from 17 residues. The CDR3 DNA follows: TGTGCCAGCTCACCAACCCGTAGCTCTGGTTACAACTATGGCTACACCTTC. Translated: CASSPTRSSGYNYGYTF. The whole variable domain, remainder taken from reference TRBV18 and TRBJ1-2, is NAGVMQNPRHLVRRRGQEARLRCSPMKGHSHVYWYRQLPEEGLKFMVYLQKENIIDESGMPKERFSAEFPKEGPSILRIQQVVRGDSAAYFCASSPTRSSGYNYGYTFGSGTRLTVV.

J is TRBJ2-7 and V is TRBV14; D is ambiguous. With 4 bases removed from V and 0 bases from J, the gap between germline ends came to 10 bases. Germline V gene sequence: CDR1 SGHDN, CDR2 FVKESK. This CDR3 spans 14 amino acids. The CDR3 nucleotides are TGTGCCAGCAGCCCAATAATGAGCTCCTACGAGCAGTACTTC. Its translation is CASSPIMSSYEQYF.

This rearrangement joins TRBV5-1 to TRBJ1-2; 8 bases line up with TRBD1. Per germline, CDR1 SGHRS and CDR2 YFSETQ. Unmatched junction bases numbered 18, after V lost 0 bases and J lost 8 bases. The CDR3 length is 18 residues. The CDR3 sequence is CASSLEVSWQGARRGYTF. The CDR3 region has the DNA TGCGCCAGCAGCTTGGAAGTTTCATGGCAGGGGGCTCGTCGGGGCTACACCTTC.

The J gene is TRBJ2-1, the V gene TRBV3-1 (or the pseudogene TRBV3-2); 9 bases fit TRBD2. The CDR3 is made up of 16 amino acids. Germline V gives CDR1 LGHDT, CDR2 YNNKEL (reference sequence). The V and J ends lost 0 bases and 9 bases, in that order; junction bases with no gene match: 9. The CDR3 spells CASSQDRPSGEGEQFF. The CDR3 nucleotides read TGTGCCAGCAGCCAAGATCGCCCTAGCGGGGAGGGTGAGCAGTTCTTC.

The CDR3: CASSHTGTGAYEQYF. For the CDR3, the DNA is TGTGCCAGCAGCCATACCGGGACAGGGGCCTACGAGCAGTACTTC. The chain joins TRBV6-5 to TRBJ2-7, with 10 bases matching TRBD1. Per germline, CDR1 MNHEY and CDR2 SVGAGI. Losses at the gene ends were 6 bases for V and 2 bases for J; bases not matched to a gene: 7. The CDR3 extends over 15 amino acids.

The gene calls are TRBV28 and TRBJ2-7; TRBD1 is a possible D gene (6 bases). CDR1 MDHEN and CDR2 SYDVKM come from the germline V gene. V was cut by 6 bases and J by 2 bases, with 17 bases left in between. This CDR3 spans 15 amino acids. In DNA, the CDR3 is TGTGCCAGCAGCCCGGGACATTCAATCACCTACGAGCAGTACTTC. Encoded protein: CASSPGHSITYEQYF. Together with reference TRBV28 and TRBJ2-7, the CDR3 gives the full variable domain: DVKVTQSSRYLVKRTGEKVFLECVQDMDHENMFWYRQDPGLGLRLIYFSYDVKMKEKGDIPEGYSVSREKKERFSLILESASTNQTSMYLCASSPGHSITYEQYFGPGTRLTVT.

This clone turned up a few times. V gene TRBV30 combines with J gene TRBJ1-4; D is ambiguous. From germline, CDR1 is GTSNPN and CDR2 SVGIG (reference sequence). This CDR3 is 14 amino acids long. Trimming removed 1 base from V and 8 bases from J, with 14 bases in between. CDR3 in DNA: TGTGCCTGGAGTGGGAGGGCCTTACCCGAAAAACTGTTTTTT. It is translated as CAWSGRALPEKLFF.

The chain uses TRBV19 and TRBJ2-1; TRBD2 aligns across 12 bases. The trim removed 1 base at V and 4 bases at J, leaving 8 bases unmatched. CDR3 length equals 18 residues. Germline V gene lookup returns CDR1 LNHDA and CDR2 SQIVND (reference sequence). For the CDR3, the DNA is TGTGCCAGTAGTATAGGGACTAGCGGGAATTCTTATTACAATGAGCAGTTCTTC. Translating gives CASSIGTSGNSYYNEQFF.

The J gene is TRBJ1-1, the V gene TRBV18; TRBD1 is a possible D gene (5 bases). This CDR3 region has 14 residues. Looked up from germline, CDR1 is KGHSH and CDR2 is LQKENI. V dropped 4 bases and J dropped 4 bases, with 13 bases sitting between them. The DNA of the CDR3 is TGTGCCAGCTCACGGGGGGGAACGGGCACTGAAGCTTTCTTT. As protein: CASSRGGTGTEAFF.

The genes are TRBV5-4 and TRBJ1-5, with 8 bases aligning to TRBD1. Germline V gives CDR1 SGHNT, CDR2 YYREEE (reference sequence). V gave up 4 bases and J gave up 2 bases; unmatched junction bases: 2. This CDR3 comprises 14 residues. In DNA form, the CDR3 reads TGTGCCAGCAGCCAGGGACAGGGCAATCAGCCCCAGCATTTT. Protein product: CASSQGQGNQPQHF.

This clone was seen a few times. The rearrangement links TRBV9 to TRBJ2-7; TRBD1 is a possible D gene (5 bases). Germline V lookup: CDR1 SGDLS, CDR2 YYNGEE. The CDR3 extends over 15 amino acids. The V end was cut by 0 bases, the J end by 0 bases, with 10 bases between. The CDR3 protein is CASSVEGASSYEQYF. CDR3 nucleotide sequence: TGTGCCAGCAGCGTAGAAGGGGCCAGCTCCTACGAGCAGTACTTC.

The rearrangement links TRBV7-9 to TRBJ1-4; 7 nucleotides align to TRBD1. The germline CDR1 and CDR2 sequences are SEHNR and FQNEAQ (reference sequence). V shed 5 bases and J 8 bases; nucleotides not matched to a gene: 14. The CDR3 spans 16 residues. CDR3 loop: CASSPRVTGRVEKLFF. In DNA, the CDR3 is TGTGCCAGCAGCCCGCGAGTGACAGGGCGCGTGGAAAAACTGTTTTTT.